These 28 T cell receptor beta chains share one sample of origin, sequenced in a study of blood T cell repertoires in COVID-19. The protocol was immunoSEQ multiplex PCR, while the TCRdb copy is restricted to in-frame clones and leaves out a portion. The data show roughly 43,000 clones, 88% seen once. The sequencing sample was made of peripheral blood. The receptors here all came from a human donor in a cohort sampled during active COVID-19.

The chain's CDR3 is CAWMGGGYPDTQYF. The CDR3, as DNA: TGTGCCTGGATGGGGGGGGGCTATCCAGATACGCAGTATTTT. V is TRBV30 and J is TRBJ2-3; weak D call: TRBD2 (7 bases). CDR3 length: 14 amino acids. Per the germline V gene, CDR1 is GTSNPN and CDR2 is SVGIG (reference sequence). With 4 bases removed from V and 4 bases from J, the gap between germline ends came to 15 bases.

The V and J genes are TRBV7-2 and TRBJ2-5; 9 nucleotides match TRBD1. The junction had 5 bases not matched to a gene; V was cut back by 6 bases and J by 6 bases. Germline V gives CDR1 SGHTA, CDR2 FQGNSA. The CDR3 covers 13 residues. CDR3 sequence reads: CASSHDRGKTQYF. Here the CDR3 DNA reads TGTGCCAGCAGTCATGACAGGGGGAAGACCCAGTACTTC.

The chain uses TRBV9 and TRBJ1-2; 9 bases are a match to TRBD1. CDR3 size: 11 residues. The V segment lost 9 bases and the J segment 4 bases; nucleotides outside the gene matches: 1. CDR1 and CDR2 from the germline V gene are SGDLS and YYNGEE. Written as DNA, the CDR3 is TGTGCCAAGGACAGGGGCTATGGCTACACCTTC. Protein: CAKDRGYGYTF.

The J gene is TRBJ1-1, the V gene TRBV4-3; D unresolved. The CDR3 is 15 amino acids. CDR1 and CDR2 (germline): LGHNA, YSLEER. V was cut by 2 bases and J by 0 bases, with 10 bases left in between. The CDR3 DNA is TGCGCCAGCAGCCAATCGCAGTACATGAACACTGAAGCTTTCTTT. It yields the protein CASSQSQYMNTEAFF.

V and J are TRBV5-4 and TRBJ1-3; the match to TRBD1 covers 7 bases. Trimming took 3 bases from V and 2 from J; bases not matched to a gene: 2. Germline V gene lookup returns CDR1 SGHNT and CDR2 YYREEE (reference sequence). This CDR3 comprises 14 residues. CDR3 sequence: CASSWTGAGNTIYF. CDR3 in DNA: TGTGCCAGCAGCTGGACAGGTGCTGGAAACACCATATATTTT.

The gene calls are TRBV7-9 and TRBJ1-1; D call uncertain. The CDR3 length is 12 residues. Trimming took 11 bases from V and 1 from J, leaving 11 bases between them. The germline gives CDR1 SEHNR, CDR2 FQNEAQ (reference sequence). Here the CDR3 reads CAGGQENTEAFF. As DNA, the CDR3 is TGTGCCGGAGGGCAGGAGAACACTGAAGCTTTCTTT.

Note on this clone: Other DNA sequences in this sample translate to the same CDR3. The chain employs TRBV7-2 and TRBJ1-5; the D gene is possibly TRBD1 (6 bases). The CDR3 is 14 amino acids. V shed 0 bases and J shed 7 bases, with 10 bases lying between them. Germline lookup yields CDR1 SGHTA and CDR2 FQGNSA. The CDR3 DNA follows: TGTGCCAGCAGCTTAGCAGGGAGGGGGCAGCCCCAGCATTTT. As protein: CASSLAGRGQPQHF.

The chain is built from TRBV24-1 and TRBJ2-3; the match to TRBD2 covers 9 bases. The CDR3 runs 15 residues. CDR1 and CDR2 from the germline V gene are KGHDR and SFDVKD. The ends lost 5 bases at V and 3 bases at J; junction bases unmatched: 5. CDR3 sequence: CATSGPSGETDTQYF. CDR3 DNA sequence: TGTGCCACCAGTGGTCCTAGCGGGGAGACAGATACGCAGTATTTT.

The J gene is TRBJ1-2, the V gene TRBV7-9; unclear D gene. Germline CDR1 is SEHNR and CDR2 is FQNEAQ (reference sequence). This CDR3 is built from 12 residues. V lost 3 bases and J lost 1, with 3 bases in between. CDR3: CASSFHNYGYTF. As DNA, the CDR3 is TGTGCCAGCAGCTTTCATAACTATGGCTACACCTTC.

This chain uses TRBV5-1 with TRBJ2-3, with no clear D. Per the germline V gene, CDR1 is SGHRS and CDR2 is YFSETQ. The V and J ends lost 0 bases and 4 bases respectively, with 12 bases between them. The CDR3 consists of 15 residues. The DNA of the CDR3 is TGCGCCAGCAGCTTGGCCATGGTCCCAGCAGATACGCAGTATTTT. It yields the protein CASSLAMVPADTQYF. The full variable domain, in which reference TRBV5-1 and TRBJ2-3 provide the parts outside the CDR3, is KAGVTQTPRYLIKTRGQQVTLSCSPISGHRSVSWYQQTPGQGLQFLFEYFSETQRNKGNFPGRFSGRQFSNSRSEMNVSTLELGDSALYLCASSLAMVPADTQYFGPGTRLTVL.

This chain uses TRBV12-3 or TRBV12-4 with TRBJ2-7; D gene ambiguous. V lost 3 bases to trimming and J lost 6 bases, with 9 bases between them. This CDR3 is built from 12 residues. The CDR3 coding sequence is TGTGCCAGCAGTTTGGGCGTCGGCGAGCAGTACTTC. Its translation is CASSLGVGEQYF.

This chain joins TRBV9 and TRBJ2-3; 9 positions match TRBD1. Trimming removed 4 bases from V and 3 bases from J; junction bases left unmatched: 9. Per the germline V gene, CDR1 is SGDLS and CDR2 is YYNGEE. This CDR3 comprises 16 residues. CDR3 residues: CASSKRTGERTDTQYF. CDR3 coding DNA: TGTGCCAGCAGCAAGCGGACAGGGGAAAGGACAGATACGCAGTATTTT.

The chain recombines TRBV9 with TRBJ2-7; 13 bases are a match to TRBD2. Germline assignment: CDR1 SGDLS and CDR2 YYNGEE. The CDR3 is made up of 17 amino acids. V trimming: 4 bases; J trimming: 3 bases; junction bases outside the gene matches: 10. CDR3 bases: TGTGCCAGCAGCCTACAAGGACTAGCGGGAGAATGCTACGAGCAGTACTTC. The encoded protein is CASSLQGLAGECYEQYF.

The gene calls are TRBV5-6 and TRBJ2-3; TRBD2 matches 9 bases. Germline lookup yields CDR1 SGHDT and CDR2 YYEEEE. V lost 2 bases and J lost 6; bases outside the gene matches: 10. The CDR3 spans 16 residues. The DNA of the CDR3 is TGTGCCAGCAGCTTCTTCAGTGCGGGAGGGAAGGATACGCAGTATTTT. Protein: CASSFFSAGGKDTQYF. Variable domain in full (rest from reference TRBV5-6 and TRBJ2-3): DAGVTQSPTHLIKTRGQQVTLRCSPKSGHDTVSWYQQALGQGPQFIFQYYEEEERQRGNFPDRFSGHQFPNYSSELNVNALLLGDSALYLCASSFFSAGGKDTQYFGPGTRLTVL.

The rearrangement joins TRBV27 to TRBJ2-5; 8 bases match TRBD1. CDR3 length: 16 amino acids. Germline V gene sequence: CDR1 MNHEY, CDR2 SMNVEV (reference sequence). The V segment lost 3 bases and the J segment 5 bases; nucleotides outside the gene matches: 11. CDR3 in DNA: TGTGCCAGCAGTTTTCTCGGCAGGGGGCGAAGGGAGACCCAGTACTTC. It specifies CASSFLGRGRRETQYF.

This clone was seen a few times. The chain uses TRBV4-3 and TRBJ1-1; a weak D match, TRBD1 (6 bases). The germline CDR1 and CDR2 sequences are LGHNA and YSLEER. V was clipped by 0 bases and J by 10 bases, with 12 bases between them. This CDR3 is 13 amino acids long. The CDR3: CASSQDGGRVAFF. Here the CDR3 DNA reads TGCGCCAGCAGCCAAGACGGGGGGCGTGTAGCTTTCTTT.

This rearrangement joins TRBV6-5 to TRBJ1-5; possibly TRBD1 for D (6 bases). Trimming shortened V by 8 bases and J by 7 bases, and 21 bases separated the two germline ends. The CDR3 consists of 15 residues. CDR1 MNHEY and CDR2 SVGAGI come from the germline V gene. The CDR3 DNA is TGTGCCAGCGGGGGCGGGGCGGGGGGTCGCCAGCCCCAGCATTTT. Translated: CASGGGAGGRQPQHF.

The chain combines TRBV5-4 with TRBJ2-5, with TRBD1 matching over 7 bases. Trimming at V came to 4 bases and at J to 1 base, leaving 4 bases not matched to a gene. The CDR3 is 14 amino acids. Looked up from germline, CDR1 is SGHNT and CDR2 is YYREEE (reference sequence). The CDR3 loop is CASSDWDSQETQYF. CDR3 coding DNA: TGTGCCAGCAGCGATTGGGACAGCCAAGAGACCCAGTACTTC. Full variable domain (outside the CDR3, taken from reference TRBV5-4 and TRBJ2-5): ETGVTQSPTHLIKTRGQQVTLRCSSQSGHNTVSWYQQALGQGPQFIFQYYREEENGRGNFPPRFSGLQFPNYSSELNVNALELDDSALYLCASSDWDSQETQYFGPGTRLLVL.

J is TRBJ2-1 and V is TRBV5-1, with a tentative D call TRBD2 (6 bases). CDR1 and CDR2 (germline): SGHRS, YFSETQ. The CDR3 totals 14 residues. V was pared by 5 bases and J by 5 bases, with 14 bases between. The CDR3 here is CASRSGTGDNEQFF. As DNA, the CDR3 is TGCGCCAGCAGGTCCGGGACTGGGGACAATGAGCAGTTCTTC. Drawing the rest from reference TRBV5-1 and TRBJ2-1, the complete variable domain is KAGVTQTPRYLIKTRGQQVTLSCSPISGHRSVSWYQQTPGQGLQFLFEYFSETQRNKGNFPGRFSGRQFSNSRSEMNVSTLELGDSALYLCASRSGTGDNEQFFGPGTRLTVL.

The genes are TRBV12-1 and TRBJ1-2. TRBV12-1 is a recognized pseudogene. This CDR3 region has 15 residues. CDR3 protein: CASSFSSRGKGGYTF. The CDR3 bases are TGTGCCAGCAGCTTTTCGAGTCGAGGGAAAGGTGGCTACACCTTC.

The chain combines TRBV6-6 with TRBJ1-3; D remains unclear. Germline V gene lookup returns CDR1 MNHNY and CDR2 SVGAGI (reference sequence). The length of the CDR3 is 13 residues. Trimming left V 2 bases short and J 4 bases short, with 6 bases between. The CDR3 DNA is TGTGCCAGCAGTTACGTGAGGGGAAACACCATATATTTT. Its protein product is CASSYVRGNTIYF.

V gene TRBV20-1 combines with J gene TRBJ2-7; TRBD2 matches at 8 bases. CDR3 size: 13 residues. Germline assignment: CDR1 DFQATT and CDR2 SNEGSKA (reference sequence). V shed 3 bases, J shed 5 bases, and the junction held 6 bases outside the gene matches. The CDR3 sequence: CSASRGGAHEQYF. Written as DNA, the CDR3 is TGCAGTGCTAGTCGGGGGGGGGCCCACGAGCAGTACTTC.

The V and J genes are TRBV2 and TRBJ1-1; a weak D match, TRBD1 (6 bases). The CDR3 consists of 13 residues. Germline assignment: CDR1 SNHLY and CDR2 FYNNEI. V was shortened by 7 bases and J by 1 base, with 10 bases between the two germline ends. The CDR3: CASIRDKNTEAFF. The CDR3 nucleotides read TGTGCCAGCATAAGGGACAAGAACACTGAAGCTTTCTTT.

The rearrangement joins TRBV5-8 to TRBJ2-3; 9 bases line up with TRBD1. With V trimmed by 2 bases and J by 4 bases, 5 bases remained unmatched. Germline V CDR1 and CDR2: SGHTS, YDEGEE. The CDR3 covers 15 residues. The chain's CDR3 is CASSFGQGQADTQYF. Here the CDR3 DNA reads TGTGCCAGCAGCTTCGGACAGGGGCAAGCAGATACGCAGTATTTT.

V gene TRBV27 combines with J gene TRBJ1-6; no definite D call. The ends were cut back, 6 bases at V and 10 bases at J, with 22 bases in the middle. Germline CDR1 and CDR2: MNHEY and SMNVEV (reference sequence). The length of the CDR3 is 16 residues. CDR3 sequence reads: CASRNVATVRTSPLHF. DNA for the CDR3: TGTGCCAGCAGGAATGTCGCAACAGTTAGAACCTCACCCCTCCACTTT.

The genes are TRBV9 and TRBJ1-6; a possible D gene is TRBD1 (6 bases). The CDR3 totals 15 residues. V was trimmed by 1 base and J by 8 bases, leaving 13 bases between them. Germline CDR1 and CDR2: SGDLS and YYNGEE. The CDR3 DNA sequence: TGTGCCAGCAGCGTATGGGGGGGGCAGGATTCACCCCTCCACTTT. Translation gives CASSVWGGQDSPLHF.

This sequence joins TRBV5-4 and TRBJ2-2; D remains unclear. Germline V lookup: CDR1 SGHNT, CDR2 YYREEE (reference sequence). This CDR3 is built from 14 residues. V was shortened by 0 bases and J by 4 bases, with 7 bases between the two germline ends. The CDR3 DNA reads as TGTGCCAGCAGCTTGGCAGGCGCCACCGGGGAGCTGTTTTTT. Amino acid sequence: CASSLAGATGELFF.

This clone was seen only once. The rearrangement uses TRBV19 and TRBJ2-3; 9 bases line up with TRBD2. This CDR3 comprises 16 residues. The J segment lost 2 bases and the V segment lost 3 bases, leaving 6 bases of the junction unmatched. Germline V gene data show CDR1 as LNHDA and CDR2 as SQIVND (reference sequence). The CDR3 coding sequence is TGTGCCAGTAGTATTCTTGCGGGAGGGCTCACAGATACGCAGTATTTT. Translated: CASSILAGGLTDTQYF.